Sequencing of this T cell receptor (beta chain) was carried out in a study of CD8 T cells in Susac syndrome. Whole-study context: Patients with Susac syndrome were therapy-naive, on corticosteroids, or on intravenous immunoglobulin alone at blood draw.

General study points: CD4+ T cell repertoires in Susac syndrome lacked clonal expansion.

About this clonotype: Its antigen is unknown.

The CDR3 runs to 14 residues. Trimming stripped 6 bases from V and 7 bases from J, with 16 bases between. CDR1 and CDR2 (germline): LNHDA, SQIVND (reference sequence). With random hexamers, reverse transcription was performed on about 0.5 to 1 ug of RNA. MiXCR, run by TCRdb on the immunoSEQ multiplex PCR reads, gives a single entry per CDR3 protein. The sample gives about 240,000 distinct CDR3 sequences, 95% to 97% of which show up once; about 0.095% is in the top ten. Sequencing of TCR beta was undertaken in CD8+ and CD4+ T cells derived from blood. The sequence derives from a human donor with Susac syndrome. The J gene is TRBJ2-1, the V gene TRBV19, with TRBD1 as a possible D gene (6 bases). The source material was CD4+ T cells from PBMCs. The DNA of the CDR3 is TGTGCCAGTAGGGACCCAGCTAGGGGGAATGAGCAGTTCTTC. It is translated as CASRDPARGNEQFF.